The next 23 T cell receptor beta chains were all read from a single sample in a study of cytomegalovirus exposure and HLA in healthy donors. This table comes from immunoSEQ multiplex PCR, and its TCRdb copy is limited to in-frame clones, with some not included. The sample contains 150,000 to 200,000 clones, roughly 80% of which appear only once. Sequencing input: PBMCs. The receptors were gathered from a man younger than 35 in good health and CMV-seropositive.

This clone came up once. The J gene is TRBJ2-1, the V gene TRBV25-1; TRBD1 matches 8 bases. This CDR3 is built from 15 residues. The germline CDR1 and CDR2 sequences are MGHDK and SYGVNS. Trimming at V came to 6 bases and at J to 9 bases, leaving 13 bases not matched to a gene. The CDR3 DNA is TGTGCCAGCAGCGGGGATACCGGACAGGGAGGTGAGCAGTTCTTC. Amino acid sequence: CASSGDTGQGGEQFF.

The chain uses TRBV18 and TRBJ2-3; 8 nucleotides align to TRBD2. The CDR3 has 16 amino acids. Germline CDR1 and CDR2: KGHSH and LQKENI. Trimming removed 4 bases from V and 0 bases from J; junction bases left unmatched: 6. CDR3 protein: CASSQLAGTSTDTQYF. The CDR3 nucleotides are TGTGCCAGCTCACAATTAGCGGGAACTAGCACAGATACGCAGTATTTT.

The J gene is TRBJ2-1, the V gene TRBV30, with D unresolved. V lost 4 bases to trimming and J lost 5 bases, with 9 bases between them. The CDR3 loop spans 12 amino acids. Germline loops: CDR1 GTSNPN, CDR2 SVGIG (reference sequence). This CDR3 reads CAWNVRDNEQFF. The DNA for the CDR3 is TGTGCCTGGAATGTGCGAGACAATGAGCAGTTCTTC.

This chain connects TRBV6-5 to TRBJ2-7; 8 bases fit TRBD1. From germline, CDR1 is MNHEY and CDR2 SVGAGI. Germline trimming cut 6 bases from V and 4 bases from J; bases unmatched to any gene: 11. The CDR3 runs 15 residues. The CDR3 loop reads CASRQSRGRRYEQYF. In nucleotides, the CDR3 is TGTGCCAGCAGACAGTCCAGGGGGCGCAGGTACGAGCAGTACTTC.

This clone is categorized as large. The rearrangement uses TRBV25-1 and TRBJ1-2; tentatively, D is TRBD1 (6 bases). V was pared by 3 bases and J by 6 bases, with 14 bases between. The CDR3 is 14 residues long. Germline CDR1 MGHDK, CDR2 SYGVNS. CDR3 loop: CASSDGTQANGYTF. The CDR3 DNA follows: TGTGCCAGCAGTGACGGGACACAGGCTAATGGCTACACCTTC.

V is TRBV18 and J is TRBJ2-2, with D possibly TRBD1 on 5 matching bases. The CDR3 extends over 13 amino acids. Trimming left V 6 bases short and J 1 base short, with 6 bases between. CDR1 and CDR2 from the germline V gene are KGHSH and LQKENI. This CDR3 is CASSQGNTGELFF. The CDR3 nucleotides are TGTGCCAGCTCCCAGGGGAACACCGGGGAGCTGTTTTTT.

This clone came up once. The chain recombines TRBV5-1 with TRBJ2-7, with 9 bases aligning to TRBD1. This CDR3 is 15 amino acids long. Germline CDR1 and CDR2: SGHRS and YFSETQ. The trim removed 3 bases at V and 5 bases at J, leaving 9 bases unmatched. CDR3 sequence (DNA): TGCGCCAGCAGCTGGACAGGGGTATTGTGGGACGAGCAGTACTTC. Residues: CASSWTGVLWDEQYF.

The CDR3 region is CASSLSAGQAGGEQFF. In DNA, the CDR3 is TGTGCCAGCAGCTTATCCGCAGGGCAGGCGGGGGGGGAGCAGTTCTTC. The V call is TRBV11-3, the J call TRBJ2-1; TRBD2 aligns across 9 bases. Trimming cost V 2 bases and J 10 bases; bases outside gene matches: 12. Germline V lookup: CDR1 SGHNT, CDR2 YENEEA. This CDR3 spans 16 amino acids.

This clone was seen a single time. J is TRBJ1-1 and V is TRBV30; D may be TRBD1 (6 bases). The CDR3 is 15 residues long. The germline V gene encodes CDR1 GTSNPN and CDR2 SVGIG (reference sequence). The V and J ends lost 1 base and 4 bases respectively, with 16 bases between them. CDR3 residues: CAWSGRDKEATEAFF. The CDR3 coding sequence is TGTGCCTGGAGTGGAAGGGACAAAGAAGCCACTGAAGCTTTCTTT.

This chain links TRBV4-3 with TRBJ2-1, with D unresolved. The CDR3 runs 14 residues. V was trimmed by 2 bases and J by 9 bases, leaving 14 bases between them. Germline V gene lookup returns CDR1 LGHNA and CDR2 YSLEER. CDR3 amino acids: CASSQRLGPSEQFF. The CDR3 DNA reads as TGCGCCAGCAGCCAACGATTGGGCCCGAGTGAGCAGTTCTTC.

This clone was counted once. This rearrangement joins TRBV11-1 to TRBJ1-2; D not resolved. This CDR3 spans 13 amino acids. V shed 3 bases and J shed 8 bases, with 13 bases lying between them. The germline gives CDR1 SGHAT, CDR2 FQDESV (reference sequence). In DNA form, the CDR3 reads TGTGCCAGCAGCTTGTGGTCGGGGTACGGCTACACCTTC. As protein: CASSLWSGYGYTF.

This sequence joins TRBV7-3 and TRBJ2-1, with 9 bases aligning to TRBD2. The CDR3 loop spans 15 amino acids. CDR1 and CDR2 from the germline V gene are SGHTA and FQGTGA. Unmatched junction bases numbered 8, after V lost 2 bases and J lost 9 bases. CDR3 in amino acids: CASSLSPSGMGEQFF. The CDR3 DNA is TGTGCCAGCAGCTTATCGCCTAGCGGGATGGGTGAGCAGTTCTTC.

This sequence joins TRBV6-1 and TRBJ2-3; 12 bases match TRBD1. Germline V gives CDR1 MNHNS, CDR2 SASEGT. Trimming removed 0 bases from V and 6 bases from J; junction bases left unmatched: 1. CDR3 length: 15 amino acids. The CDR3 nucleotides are TGTGCCAGCAGTGAAGCGGGACAGGGGGCGGATACGCAGTATTTT. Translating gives CASSEAGQGADTQYF.

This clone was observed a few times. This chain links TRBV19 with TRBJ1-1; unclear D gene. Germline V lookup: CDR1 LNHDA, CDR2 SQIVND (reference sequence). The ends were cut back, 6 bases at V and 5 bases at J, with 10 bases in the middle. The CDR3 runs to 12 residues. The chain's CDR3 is CASRASETEAFF. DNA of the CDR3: TGTGCCAGTAGGGCCTCGGAGACTGAAGCTTTCTTT.

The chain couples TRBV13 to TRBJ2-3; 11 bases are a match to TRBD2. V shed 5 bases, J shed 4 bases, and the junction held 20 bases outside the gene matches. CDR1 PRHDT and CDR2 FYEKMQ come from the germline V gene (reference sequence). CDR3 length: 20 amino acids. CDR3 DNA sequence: TGTGCCAGCAGCCATCAACCGGGACTAGCGGAAGGGTCACGACCAGATACGCAGTATTTT. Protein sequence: CASSHQPGLAEGSRPDTQYF.

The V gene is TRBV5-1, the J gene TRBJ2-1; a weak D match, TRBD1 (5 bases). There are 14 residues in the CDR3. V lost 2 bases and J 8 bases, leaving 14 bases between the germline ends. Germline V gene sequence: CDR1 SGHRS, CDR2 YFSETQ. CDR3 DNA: TGCGCCAGCAGCTTCGGCAGGGCCTCCGATGAGCAGTTCTTC. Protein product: CASSFGRASDEQFF.

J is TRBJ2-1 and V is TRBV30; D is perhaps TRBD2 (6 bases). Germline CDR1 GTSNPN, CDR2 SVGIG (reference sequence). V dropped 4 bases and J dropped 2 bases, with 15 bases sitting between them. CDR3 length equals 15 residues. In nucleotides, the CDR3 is TGTGCCTGGAAGAGCCGGGACTTTACCTACAATGAGCAGTTCTTC. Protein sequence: CAWKSRDFTYNEQFF.

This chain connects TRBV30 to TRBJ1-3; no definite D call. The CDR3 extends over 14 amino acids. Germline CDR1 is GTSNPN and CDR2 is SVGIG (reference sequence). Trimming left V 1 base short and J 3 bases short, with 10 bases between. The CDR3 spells CAWSERSFGNTIYF. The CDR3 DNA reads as TGTGCCTGGAGTGAGAGGAGTTTTGGAAACACCATATATTTT.

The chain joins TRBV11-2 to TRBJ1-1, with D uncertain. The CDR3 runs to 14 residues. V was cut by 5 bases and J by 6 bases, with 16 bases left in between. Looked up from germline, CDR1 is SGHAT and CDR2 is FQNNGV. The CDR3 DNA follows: TGTGCCAGCAGCCGAGAGACGGAGGGATCTGAAGCTTTCTTT. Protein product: CASSRETEGSEAFF.

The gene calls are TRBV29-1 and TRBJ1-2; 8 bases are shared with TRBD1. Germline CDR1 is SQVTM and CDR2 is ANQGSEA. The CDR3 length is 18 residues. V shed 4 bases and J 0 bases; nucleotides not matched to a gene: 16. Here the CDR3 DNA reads TGCAGCGTTGTATTTTGGGGGGCAGGGGGCGCGACTAACTATGGCTACACCTTC. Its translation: CSVVFWGAGGATNYGYTF.

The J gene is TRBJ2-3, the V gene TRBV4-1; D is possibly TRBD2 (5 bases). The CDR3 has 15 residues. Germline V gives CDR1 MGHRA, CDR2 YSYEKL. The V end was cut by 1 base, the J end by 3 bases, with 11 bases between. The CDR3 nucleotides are TGCGCCAGCAGCCAAGTCGGGCTAGCTACAGATACGCAGTATTTT. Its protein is CASSQVGLATDTQYF.

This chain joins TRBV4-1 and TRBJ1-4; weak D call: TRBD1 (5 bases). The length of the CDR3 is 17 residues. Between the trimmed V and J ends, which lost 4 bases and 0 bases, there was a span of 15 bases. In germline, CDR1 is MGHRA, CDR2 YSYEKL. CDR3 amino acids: CASSLSGGAPTNEKLFF. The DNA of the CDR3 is TGCGCCAGCAGCCTGTCCGGGGGAGCCCCAACTAATGAAAAACTGTTTTTT.

The CDR3 coding sequence is TGTGCCAGCAGCGTAGCTCCCGGGACAGGGTACACAGATACGCAGTATTTT. This gives the protein CASSVAPGTGYTDTQYF. The chain has TRBV9 and TRBJ2-3, with 9 bases matching TRBD1. V gave up 0 bases and J gave up 2 bases; unmatched junction bases: 7. The germline CDR1 and CDR2 sequences are SGDLS and YYNGEE. This CDR3 comprises 17 residues.